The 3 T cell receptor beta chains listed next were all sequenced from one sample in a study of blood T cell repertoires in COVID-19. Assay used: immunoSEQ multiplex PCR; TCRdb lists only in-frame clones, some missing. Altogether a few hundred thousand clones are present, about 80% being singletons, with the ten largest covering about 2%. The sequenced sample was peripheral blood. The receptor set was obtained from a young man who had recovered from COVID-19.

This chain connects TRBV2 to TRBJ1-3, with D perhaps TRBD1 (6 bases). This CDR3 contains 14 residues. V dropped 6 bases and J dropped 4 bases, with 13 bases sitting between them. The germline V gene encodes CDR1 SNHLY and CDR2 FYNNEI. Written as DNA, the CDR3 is TGTGCCAGCAGCCCAGGGGTGAGGGGAAACACCATATATTTT. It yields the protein CASSPGVRGNTIYF.

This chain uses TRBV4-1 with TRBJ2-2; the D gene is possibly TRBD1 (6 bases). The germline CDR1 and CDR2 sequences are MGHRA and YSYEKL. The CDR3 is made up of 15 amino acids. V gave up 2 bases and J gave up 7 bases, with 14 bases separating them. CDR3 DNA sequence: TGCGCCAGCAGCCAAAACAGGGAGATCCACGGGGAGCTGTTTTTT. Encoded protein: CASSQNREIHGELFF.

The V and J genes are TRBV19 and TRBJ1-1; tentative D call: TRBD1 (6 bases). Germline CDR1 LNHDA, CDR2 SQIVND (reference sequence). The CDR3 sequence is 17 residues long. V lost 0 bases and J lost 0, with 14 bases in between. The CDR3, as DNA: TGTGCCAGTAGTATAGATTCGGGGGGGCTCATGAACACTGAAGCTTTCTTT. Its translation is CASSIDSGGLMNTEAFF.